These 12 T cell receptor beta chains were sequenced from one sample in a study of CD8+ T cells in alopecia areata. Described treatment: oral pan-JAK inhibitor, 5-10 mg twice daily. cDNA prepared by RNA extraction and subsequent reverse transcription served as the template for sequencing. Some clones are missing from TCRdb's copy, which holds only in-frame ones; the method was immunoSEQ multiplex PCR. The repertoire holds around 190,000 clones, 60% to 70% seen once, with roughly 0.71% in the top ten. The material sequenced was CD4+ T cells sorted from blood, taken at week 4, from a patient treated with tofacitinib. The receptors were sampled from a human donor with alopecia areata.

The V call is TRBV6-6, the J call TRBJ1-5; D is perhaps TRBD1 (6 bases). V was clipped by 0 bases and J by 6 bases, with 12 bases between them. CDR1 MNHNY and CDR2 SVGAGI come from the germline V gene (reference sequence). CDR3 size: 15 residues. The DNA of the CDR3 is TGTGCCAGCAGTTACTCTTCCCAGGGGATTCAGCCCCAGCATTTT. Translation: CASSYSSQGIQPQHF.

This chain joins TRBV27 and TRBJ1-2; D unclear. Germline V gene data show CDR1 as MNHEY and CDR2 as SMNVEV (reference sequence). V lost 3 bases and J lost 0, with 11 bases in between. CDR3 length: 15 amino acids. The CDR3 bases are TGTGCCAGCAGTTTCAAGGACGGTTCTAACTATGGCTACACCTTC. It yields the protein CASSFKDGSNYGYTF.

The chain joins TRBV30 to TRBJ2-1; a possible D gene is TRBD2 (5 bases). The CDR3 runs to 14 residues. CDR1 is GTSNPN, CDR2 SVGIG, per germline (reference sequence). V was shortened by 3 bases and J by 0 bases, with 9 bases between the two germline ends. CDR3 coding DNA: TGTGCCTGGAGGAGGGCCAGCTCCTACAATGAGCAGTTCTTC. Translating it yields CAWRRASSYNEQFF.

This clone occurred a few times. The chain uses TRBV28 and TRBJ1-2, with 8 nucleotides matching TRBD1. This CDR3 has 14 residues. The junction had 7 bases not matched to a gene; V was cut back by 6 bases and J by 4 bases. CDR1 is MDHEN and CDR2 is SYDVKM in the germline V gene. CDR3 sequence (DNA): TGTGCCAGCAGAGGACAGGGAGTAGGCTATGGCTACACCTTC. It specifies CASRGQGVGYGYTF.

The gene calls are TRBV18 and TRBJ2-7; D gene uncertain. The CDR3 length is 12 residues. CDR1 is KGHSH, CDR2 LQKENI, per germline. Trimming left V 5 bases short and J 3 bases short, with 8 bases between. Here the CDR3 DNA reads TGTGCCAGCTCAGTGCTGGACTACGAGCAGTACTTC. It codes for CASSVLDYEQYF.

CDR3 sequence: CASSLEGPDQPQHF. CDR3 bases: TGCGCCAGCAGCTTGGAAGGTCCCGATCAGCCCCAGCATTTT. The chain is built from TRBV5-1 and TRBJ1-5, with unresolved D. With 0 bases removed from V and 5 bases from J, the gap between germline ends came to 9 bases. Looked up from germline, CDR1 is SGHRS and CDR2 is YFSETQ. This CDR3 has 14 residues.

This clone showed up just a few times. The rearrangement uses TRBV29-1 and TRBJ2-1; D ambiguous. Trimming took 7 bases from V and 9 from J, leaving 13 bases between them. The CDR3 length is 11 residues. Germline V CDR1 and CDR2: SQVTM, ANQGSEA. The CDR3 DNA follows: TGCAGCGCTAACTCCCCGGGTGAGCAGTTCTTC. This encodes CSANSPGEQFF.

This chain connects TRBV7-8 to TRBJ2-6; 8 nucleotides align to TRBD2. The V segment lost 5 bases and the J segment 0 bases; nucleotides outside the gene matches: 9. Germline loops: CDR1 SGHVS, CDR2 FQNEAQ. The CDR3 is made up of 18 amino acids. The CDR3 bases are TGTGCCAGCAGCCCTAGGGAAGCGGGGGCCTCTGGGGCCAACGTCCTGACTTTC. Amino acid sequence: CASSPREAGASGANVLTF. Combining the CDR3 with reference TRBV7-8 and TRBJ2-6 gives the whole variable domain GAGVSQSPRYKVAKRGQDVALRCDPISGHVSLFWYQQALGQGPEFLTYFQNEAQLDKSGLPSDRFFAERPEGSVSTLKIQRTQQEDSAVYLCASSPREAGASGANVLTFGAGSRLTVL.

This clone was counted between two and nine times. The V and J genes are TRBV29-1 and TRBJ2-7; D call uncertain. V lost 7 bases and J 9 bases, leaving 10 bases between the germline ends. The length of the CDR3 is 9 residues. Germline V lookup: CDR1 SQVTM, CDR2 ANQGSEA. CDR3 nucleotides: TGCAGCGCTGGGGTGCCGCAGTACTTC. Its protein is CSAGVPQYF.

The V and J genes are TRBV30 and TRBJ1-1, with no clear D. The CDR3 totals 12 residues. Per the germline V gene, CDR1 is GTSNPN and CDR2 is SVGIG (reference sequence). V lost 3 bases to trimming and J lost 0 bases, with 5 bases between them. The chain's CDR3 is CAWRQLNTEAFF. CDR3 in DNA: TGTGCCTGGAGGCAGCTGAACACTGAAGCTTTCTTT.

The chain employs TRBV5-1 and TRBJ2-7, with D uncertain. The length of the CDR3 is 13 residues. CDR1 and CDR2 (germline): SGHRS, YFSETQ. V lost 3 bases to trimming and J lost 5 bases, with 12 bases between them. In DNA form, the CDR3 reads TGCGCCAGCAGCTCCCTCGACGAAGACGAGCAGTACTTC. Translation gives CASSSLDEDEQYF.

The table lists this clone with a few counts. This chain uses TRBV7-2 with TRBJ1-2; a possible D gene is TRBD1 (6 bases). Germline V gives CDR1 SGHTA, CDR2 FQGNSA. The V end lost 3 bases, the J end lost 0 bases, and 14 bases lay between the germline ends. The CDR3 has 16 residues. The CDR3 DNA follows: TGTGCCAGCAGCTTTTCCGGACAGCCATCTAACTATGGCTACACCTTC. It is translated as CASSFSGQPSNYGYTF.